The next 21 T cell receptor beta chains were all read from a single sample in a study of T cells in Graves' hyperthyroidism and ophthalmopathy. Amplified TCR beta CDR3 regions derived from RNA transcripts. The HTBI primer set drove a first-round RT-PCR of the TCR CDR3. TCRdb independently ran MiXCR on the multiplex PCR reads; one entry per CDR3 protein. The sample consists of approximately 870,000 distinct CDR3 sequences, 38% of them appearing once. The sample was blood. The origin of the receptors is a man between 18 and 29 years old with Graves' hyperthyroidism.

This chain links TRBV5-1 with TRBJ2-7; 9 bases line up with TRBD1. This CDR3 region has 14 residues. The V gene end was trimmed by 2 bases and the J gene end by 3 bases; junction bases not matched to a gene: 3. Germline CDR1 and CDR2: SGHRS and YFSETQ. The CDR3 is CASSLYRGLYEQYF. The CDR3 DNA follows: TGCGCCAGCAGCTTATACAGGGGGCTCTACGAGCAGTACTTC.

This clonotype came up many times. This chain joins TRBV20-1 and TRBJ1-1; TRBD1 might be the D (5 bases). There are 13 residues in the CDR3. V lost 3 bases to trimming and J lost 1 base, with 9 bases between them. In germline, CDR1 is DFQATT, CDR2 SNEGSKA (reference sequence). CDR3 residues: CSASDSGNTEAFF. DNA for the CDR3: TGCAGTGCTAGTGACAGTGGGAACACTGAAGCTTTCTTT.

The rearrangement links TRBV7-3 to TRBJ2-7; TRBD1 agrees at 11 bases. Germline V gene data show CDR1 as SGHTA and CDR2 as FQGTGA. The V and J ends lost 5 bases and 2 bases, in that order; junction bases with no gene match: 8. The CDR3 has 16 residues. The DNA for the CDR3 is TGTGCCAGCAGCGATACGGGACAGGGGGACACCTACGAGCAGTACTTC. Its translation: CASSDTGQGDTYEQYF.

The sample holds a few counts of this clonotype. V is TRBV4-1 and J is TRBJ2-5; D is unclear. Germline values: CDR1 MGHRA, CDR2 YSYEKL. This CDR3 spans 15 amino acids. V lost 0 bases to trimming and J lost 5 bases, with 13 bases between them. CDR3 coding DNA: TGCGCCAGCAGCCAAGATGAGTCAGTCGGGGAGACCCAGTACTTC. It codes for CASSQDESVGETQYF.

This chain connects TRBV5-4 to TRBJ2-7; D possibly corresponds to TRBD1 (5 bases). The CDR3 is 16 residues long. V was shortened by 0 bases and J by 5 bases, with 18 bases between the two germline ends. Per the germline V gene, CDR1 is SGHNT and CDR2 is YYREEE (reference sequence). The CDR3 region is CASSLGTQGTDDEQYF. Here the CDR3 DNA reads TGTGCCAGCAGCTTGGGTACCCAGGGTACTGACGACGAGCAGTACTTC.

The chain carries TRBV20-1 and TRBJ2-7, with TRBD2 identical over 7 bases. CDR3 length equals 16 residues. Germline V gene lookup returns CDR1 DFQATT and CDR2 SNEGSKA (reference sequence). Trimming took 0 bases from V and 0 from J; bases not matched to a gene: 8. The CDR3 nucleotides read TGCAGTGCTAGAGATGGGGAGGGGATCCCCTCCTACGAGCAGTACTTC. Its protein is CSARDGEGIPSYEQYF.

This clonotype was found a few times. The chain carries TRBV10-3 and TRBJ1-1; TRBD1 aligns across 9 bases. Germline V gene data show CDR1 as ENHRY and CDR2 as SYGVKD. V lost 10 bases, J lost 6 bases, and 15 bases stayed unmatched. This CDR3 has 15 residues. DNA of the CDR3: TGTGCCAGCAGACGACAGGGGGTAGGTTTCGCTGAAGCTTTCTTT. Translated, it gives CASRRQGVGFAEAFF.

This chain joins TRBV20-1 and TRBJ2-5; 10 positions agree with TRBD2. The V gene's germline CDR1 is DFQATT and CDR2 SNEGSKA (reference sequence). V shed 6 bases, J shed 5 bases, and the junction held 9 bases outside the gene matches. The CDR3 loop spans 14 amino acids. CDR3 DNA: TGCAGTGCCCCCTTAGCGGGGGGCGGGGAGACCCAGTACTTC. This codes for CSAPLAGGGETQYF.

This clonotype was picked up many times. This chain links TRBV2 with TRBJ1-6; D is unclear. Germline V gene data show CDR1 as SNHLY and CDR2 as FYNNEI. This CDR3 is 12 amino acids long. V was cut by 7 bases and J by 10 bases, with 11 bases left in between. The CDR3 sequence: CASITERSPLHF. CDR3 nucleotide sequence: TGTGCCAGCATCACAGAACGGTCACCCCTCCACTTT. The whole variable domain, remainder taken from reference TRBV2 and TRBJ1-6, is EPEVTQTPSHQVTQMGQEVILRCVPISNHLYFYWYRQILGQKVEFLVSFYNNEISEKSEIFDDQFSVERPDGSNFTLKIRSTKLEDSAMYFCASITERSPLHFGNGTRLTVT.

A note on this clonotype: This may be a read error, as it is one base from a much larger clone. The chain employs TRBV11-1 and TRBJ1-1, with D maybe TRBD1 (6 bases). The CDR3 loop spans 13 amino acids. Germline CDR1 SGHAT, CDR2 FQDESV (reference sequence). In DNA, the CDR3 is TGTGCCGGCAGCGTAACAGGGTTGGGTGAAGCTTTCTTT. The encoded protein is CAGSVTGLGEAFF.

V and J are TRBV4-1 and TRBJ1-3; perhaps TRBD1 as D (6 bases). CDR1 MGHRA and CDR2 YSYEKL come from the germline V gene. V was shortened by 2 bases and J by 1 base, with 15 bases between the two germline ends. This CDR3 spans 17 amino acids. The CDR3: CASSQFLQGTSGNTIYF. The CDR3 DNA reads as TGCGCCAGCAGCCAATTCCTTCAGGGGACATCTGGAAACACCATATATTTT.

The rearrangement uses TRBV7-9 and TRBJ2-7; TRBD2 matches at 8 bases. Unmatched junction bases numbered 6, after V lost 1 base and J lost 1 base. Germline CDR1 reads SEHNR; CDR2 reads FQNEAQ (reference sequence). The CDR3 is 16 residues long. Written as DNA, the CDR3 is TGTGCCAGCAGCTTAGTACGGACTAGCCGGTCCTACGAGCAGTACTTC. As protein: CASSLVRTSRSYEQYF.

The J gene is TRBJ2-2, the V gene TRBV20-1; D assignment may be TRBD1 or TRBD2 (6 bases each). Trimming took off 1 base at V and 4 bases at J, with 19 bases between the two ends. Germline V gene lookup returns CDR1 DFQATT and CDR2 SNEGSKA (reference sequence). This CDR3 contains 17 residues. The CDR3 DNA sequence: TGCAGTGCTAGAGTTGTGTCGGGGGCCGGTGGCACCGGGGAGCTGTTTTTT. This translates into CSARVVSGAGGTGELFF.

The CDR3 nucleotides are TGTGCCAGCAGCCTCTTCCTAGCGGGCGGAAGCTACGAGCAGTACTTC. Its protein is CASSLFLAGGSYEQYF. The chain has TRBV5-6 and TRBJ2-7; 8 bases line up with TRBD2. Per the germline V gene, CDR1 is SGHDT and CDR2 is YYEEEE. The CDR3 length is 16 residues. The V and J ends lost 4 bases and 3 bases, in that order; junction bases with no gene match: 12.

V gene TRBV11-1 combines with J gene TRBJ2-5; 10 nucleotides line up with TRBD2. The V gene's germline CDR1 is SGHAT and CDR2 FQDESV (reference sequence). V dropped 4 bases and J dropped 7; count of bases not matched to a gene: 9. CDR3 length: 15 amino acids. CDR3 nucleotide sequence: TGTGCCAGCAGCTCATCTGGACTAGCGGCCGGGACCCAGTACTTC. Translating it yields CASSSSGLAAGTQYF.

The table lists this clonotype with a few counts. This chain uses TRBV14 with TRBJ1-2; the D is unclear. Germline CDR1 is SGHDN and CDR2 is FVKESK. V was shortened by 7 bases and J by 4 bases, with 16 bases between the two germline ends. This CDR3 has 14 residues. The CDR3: CASMNSSPFYGYTF. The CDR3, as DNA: TGTGCCAGCATGAATAGCAGTCCGTTCTATGGCTACACCTTC.

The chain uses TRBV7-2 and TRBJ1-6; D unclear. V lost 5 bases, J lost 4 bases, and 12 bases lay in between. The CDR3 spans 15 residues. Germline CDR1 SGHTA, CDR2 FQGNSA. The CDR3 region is CASSPPDTYNSPLHF. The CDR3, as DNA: TGTGCCAGCAGCCCCCCAGACACTTATAATTCACCCCTCCACTTT.

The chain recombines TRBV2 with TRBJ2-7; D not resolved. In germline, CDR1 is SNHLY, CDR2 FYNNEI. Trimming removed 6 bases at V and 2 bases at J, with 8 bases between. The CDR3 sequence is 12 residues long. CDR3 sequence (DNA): TGTGCCAGCAGGTCGGTTACCTACGAGCAGTACTTC. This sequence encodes CASRSVTYEQYF.

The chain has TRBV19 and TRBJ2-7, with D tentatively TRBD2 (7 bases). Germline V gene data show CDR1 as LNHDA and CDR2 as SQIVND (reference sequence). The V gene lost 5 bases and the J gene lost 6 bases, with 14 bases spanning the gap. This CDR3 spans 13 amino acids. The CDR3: CASSRGGLFEQYF. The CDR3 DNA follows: TGTGCCAGTAGTCGCGGGGGCTTATTCGAGCAGTACTTC.

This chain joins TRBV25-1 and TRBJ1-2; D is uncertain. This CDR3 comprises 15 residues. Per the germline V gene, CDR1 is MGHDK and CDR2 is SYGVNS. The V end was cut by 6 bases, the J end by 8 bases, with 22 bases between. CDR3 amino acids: CASSVEGPSLWGYTF. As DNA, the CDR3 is TGTGCCAGCAGCGTTGAAGGGCCCTCTCTATGGGGCTACACCTTC.

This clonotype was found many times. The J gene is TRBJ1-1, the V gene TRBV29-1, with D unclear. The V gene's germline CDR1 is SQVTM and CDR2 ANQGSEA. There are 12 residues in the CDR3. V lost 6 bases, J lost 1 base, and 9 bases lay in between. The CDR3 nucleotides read TGCAGCGTAGCCGGGCCGAACACTGAAGCTTTCTTT. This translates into CSVAGPNTEAFF.